This T cell receptor beta chain is drawn from a study of early T cells in non-severe SARS-CoV-2 infection. Study context: Investigators sequenced bulk RNA drawn from unsorted whole blood, and chains remained unpaired.

In its sample, this clonotype was seen a few times. The antigen remains undetermined. Researchers tagged individual cDNA molecules with unique molecular identifiers. TCRdb processed the 5' RACE reads anew with MiXCR; each CDR3 protein has one entry. The sample holds 70,000 to 75,000 distinct CDR3 sequences; roughly 15% are singletons and the top ten take about 14%. This CDR3 spans 16 amino acids. The J segment lost 6 bases and the V segment lost 5 bases, leaving 6 bases of the junction unmatched. Germline V CDR1 and CDR2: SGHTA, FQGNSA. The study's findings and limits: The VDJdb matching leaned toward anti-spike CD8 responses and overlooked private and CD4 specificities.

This receptor was taken from an adult who was a healthcare worker with PCR-confirmed SARS-CoV-2 infection or an uninfected control (not recorded which). V usage is TRBV7-2 and J usage is TRBJ2-2, with TRBD2 identical over 13 bases. The material sequenced was whole blood. In DNA, the CDR3 is TGTGCCAGCAGCCTCACTAGCGGGGGGGCCCCCGGGGAGCTGTTTTTT. Translated: CASSLTSGGAPGELFF.